These 3 T cell receptor beta chains originate from one sample sequenced in a study of regulatory T cells in long-lasting Graves disease. Sequencing libraries for TCR beta were prepared with iRepertoire HTBI primers and Arm-PCR of CDR3 regions. One entry per CDR3 protein results from TCRdb running MiXCR on the multiplex PCR reads. This sample has a few hundred thousand distinct CDR3 sequences; approximately 22% occur once, and the top ten carry approximately 15%. Time point denoted: persistent/refractory GD, antithyroid drugs over 5 years with positive TRAb. Preparation of the TCR library used RNA extracted from PBMCs. The sample was peripheral blood mononuclear cells (PBMCs), taken when the disease was refractory, from a patient treated with antithyroid drugs. The source of these receptors is a female donor with Graves disease.

This clonotype was recorded a few times. At one end, the junction sequence differs from germline, possibly due to a read error. The gene calls are TRBV7-8 and TRBJ2-7, with TRBD2 identical over 9 bases. The germline gives CDR1 SGHVS, CDR2 FQNEAQ. The CDR3 runs 15 residues. The CDR3 nucleotides are TGTGCCAGCAGTCGTCCCGGGACTAGCCTCTACGGGCAGTACTTC. It specifies CASSRPGTSLYGQYF.

This clonotype was seen repeatedly, ten times or more. This chain uses TRBV29-1 with TRBJ1-2; 8 bases are shared with TRBD1. Germline lookup yields CDR1 SQVTM and CDR2 ANQGSEA. The CDR3 runs to 17 residues. Trimming took 1 base from V and 2 from J; bases not matched to a gene: 12. The CDR3: CSVEAAPGTGINYGYTF. The CDR3 DNA reads TGCAGCGTTGAAGCCGCACCGGGGACAGGAATAAACTATGGCTACACCTTC.

There are a few counts of this clonotype. This chain uses TRBV27 with TRBJ2-7; weak D call: TRBD1 (5 bases). Germline loops: CDR1 MNHEY, CDR2 SMNVEV (reference sequence). This CDR3 spans 15 amino acids. The V gene lost 5 bases and the J gene lost 3 bases, with 17 bases spanning the gap. CDR3 in amino acids: CASSPRQSEVYEQYF. The CDR3 region has the DNA TGTGCCAGCAGTCCCCGACAGTCCGAGGTCTACGAGCAGTACTTC.